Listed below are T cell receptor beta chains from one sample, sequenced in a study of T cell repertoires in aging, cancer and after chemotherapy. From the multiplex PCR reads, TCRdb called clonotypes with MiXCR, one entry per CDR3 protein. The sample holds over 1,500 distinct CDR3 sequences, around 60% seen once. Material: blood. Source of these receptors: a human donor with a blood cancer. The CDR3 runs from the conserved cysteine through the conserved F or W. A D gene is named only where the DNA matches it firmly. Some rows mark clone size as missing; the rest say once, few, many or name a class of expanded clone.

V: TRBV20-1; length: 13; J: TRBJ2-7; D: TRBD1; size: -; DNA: TGCAGTGCCCCCAGACAGGGGGCGGGCGAGCAGTACTTC; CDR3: CSAPRQGAGEQYF
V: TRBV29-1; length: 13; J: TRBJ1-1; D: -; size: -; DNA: TGCAGCAGTGAGGAAGGGGCGAACACTGAAGCTTTCTTT; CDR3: CSSEEGANTEAFF
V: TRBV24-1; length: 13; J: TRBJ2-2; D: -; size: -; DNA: TGTGCCACCAGCAGAGCTCTGTCCGGGGAGCTGTTTTTT; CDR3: CATSRALSGELFF
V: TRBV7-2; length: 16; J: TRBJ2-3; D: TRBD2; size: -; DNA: TGTGCCAGCAGCTCAAGTAGCGGGAGGGCAGGAGATACGCAGTATTTT; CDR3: CASSSSSGRAGDTQYF
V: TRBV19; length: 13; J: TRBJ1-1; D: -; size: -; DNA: TGTGCCAGTAGTCTTCTTGGGAACACTGAAGCTTTCTTT; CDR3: CASSLLGNTEAFF
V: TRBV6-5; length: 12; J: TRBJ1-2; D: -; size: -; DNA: TGTGCCAGCAGTAACCCTGGGCATGGCTACACCTTC; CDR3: CASSNPGHGYTF
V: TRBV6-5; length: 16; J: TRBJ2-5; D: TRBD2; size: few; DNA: TGTGCCAGCAGTCCGCAACTAGCGGGGGACAGGGAGACCCAGTACTTC; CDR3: CASSPQLAGDRETQYF
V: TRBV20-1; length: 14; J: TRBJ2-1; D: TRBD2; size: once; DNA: TGCAGTGCTAGCGGGAGGCCCTCCTACAATGAGCAGTTCTTC; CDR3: CSASGRPSYNEQFF
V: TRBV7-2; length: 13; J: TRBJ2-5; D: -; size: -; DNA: TGTGCCAGAAGCATGAACCCCGGAGAGACCCAGTACTTC; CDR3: CARSMNPGETQYF
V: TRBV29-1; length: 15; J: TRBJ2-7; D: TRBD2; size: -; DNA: TGCAGCGCAATCCCGGGGTCTAGCGGATCGGGAGAGCAGTACTTC; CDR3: CSAIPGSSGSGEQYF
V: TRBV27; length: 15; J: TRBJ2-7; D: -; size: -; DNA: TGTGCCAGCAGTTTATCAGGGCTTCAAACCTACGAGCAGTACTTC; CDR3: CASSLSGLQTYEQYF
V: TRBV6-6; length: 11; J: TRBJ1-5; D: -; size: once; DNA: TGTGCCAGCAGAGAATGGGGGCCCCAGCATTTT; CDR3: CASREWGPQHF
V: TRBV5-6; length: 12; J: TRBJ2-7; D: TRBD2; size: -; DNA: TGTGCCAGCAGCGGTGGGACTAGTGAGCAGTACTTC; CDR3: CASSGGTSEQYF
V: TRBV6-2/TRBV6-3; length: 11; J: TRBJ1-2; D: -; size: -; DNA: TGTGCCAGCAGTTATAACTATGGCTACACCTTC; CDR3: CASSYNYGYTF
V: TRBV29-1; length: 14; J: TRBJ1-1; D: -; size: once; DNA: TGCAGCGTTGGGGGAGTGGACCAGACCCCTGAAGCTTTCTTT; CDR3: CSVGGVDQTPEAFF
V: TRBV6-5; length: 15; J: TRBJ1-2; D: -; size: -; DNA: TGTGCCAGCAGCCTTGAGGCAAACTCAGGCTATGGCTACACCTTC; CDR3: CASSLEANSGYGYTF
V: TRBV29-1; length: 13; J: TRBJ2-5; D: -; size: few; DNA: TGCAGCGTTGAAGTGTGGGGTCAAGAGACCCAGTACTTC; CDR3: CSVEVWGQETQYF
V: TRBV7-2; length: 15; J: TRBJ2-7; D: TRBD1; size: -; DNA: TGTGCCAGCAGCTTCTCGCTCAACAGGGGGCAAGAGCAGTACTTC; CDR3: CASSFSLNRGQEQYF
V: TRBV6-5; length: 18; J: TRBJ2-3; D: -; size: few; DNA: TGTGCCAGCAGTTACCCCGATCCCAAGGCGGGGTGGAGGGATACGCAGTATTTT; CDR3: CASSYPDPKAGWRDTQYF
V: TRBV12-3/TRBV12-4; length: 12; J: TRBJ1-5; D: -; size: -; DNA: TGTGCCAGCAGCCATAGCAATCAGCCCCAGCATTTT; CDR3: CASSHSNQPQHF
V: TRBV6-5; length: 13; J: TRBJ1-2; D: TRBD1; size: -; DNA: TGTGCCAGCAGTTCGGACAGGGTCCAGGGCTACACCTTC; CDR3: CASSSDRVQGYTF
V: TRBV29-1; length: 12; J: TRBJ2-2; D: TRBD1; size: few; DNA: TGCAGCGTCGGGGGACAGGGTCTAAGGCTGTTTTTT; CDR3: CSVGGQGLRLFF
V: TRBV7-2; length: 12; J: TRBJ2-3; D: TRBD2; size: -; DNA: TGTGCCAGCAGCTTAGGGACTAGCGGGCCATATTTT; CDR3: CASSLGTSGPYF
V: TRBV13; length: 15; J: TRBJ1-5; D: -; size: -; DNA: TGTGCCAGCAGTCGACATGCGGAGCCCGGTCGGCCCCAGCATTTT; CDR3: CASSRHAEPGRPQHF
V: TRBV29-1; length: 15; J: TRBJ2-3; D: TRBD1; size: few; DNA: TGCAGCGTTGAAGAGACAGGGGGTAGTACAGATACGCAGTATTTT; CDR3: CSVEETGGSTDTQYF
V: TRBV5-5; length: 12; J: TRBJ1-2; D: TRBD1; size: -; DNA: TGTGCCAGCAGCGGGACAGGGGTTTACTACACCTTC; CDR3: CASSGTGVYYTF
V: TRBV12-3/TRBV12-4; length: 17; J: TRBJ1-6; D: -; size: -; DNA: TGTGCCAGCAGTCCCGACCGGGCCGGCGCTGGACTTTCACCCCTCCACTTT; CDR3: CASSPDRAGAGLSPLHF
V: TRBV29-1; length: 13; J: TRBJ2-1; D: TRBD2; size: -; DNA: TGCAGCGGTGGGACTAGCGGGTACAATGAGCAGTTCTTC; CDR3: CSGGTSGYNEQFF
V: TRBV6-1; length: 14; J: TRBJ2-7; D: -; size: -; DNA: TGTGCCAGCAGTGAACAAGGACAGTCCTACGAGCAGTACTTC; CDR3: CASSEQGQSYEQYF
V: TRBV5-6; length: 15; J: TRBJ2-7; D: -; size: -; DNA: TGTGCCAGCAGCTGGGGAGGAGGGGGCCCCTACGAGCAGTACTTC; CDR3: CASSWGGGGPYEQYF
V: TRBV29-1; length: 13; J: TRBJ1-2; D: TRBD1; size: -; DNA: TGCAGCGTTGAGTGGGGACAGGTGGATGGCTACACCTTC; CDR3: CSVEWGQVDGYTF
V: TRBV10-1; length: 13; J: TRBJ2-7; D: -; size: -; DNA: TGCGCCAGCAGTGTATCGGCAGGCCAACAGCAGTACTTC; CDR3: CASSVSAGQQQYF
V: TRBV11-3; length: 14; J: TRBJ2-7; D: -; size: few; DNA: TGTGCCAGCAGCTTAAACTCCCACTCCTACGAGCAGTACTTC; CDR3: CASSLNSHSYEQYF
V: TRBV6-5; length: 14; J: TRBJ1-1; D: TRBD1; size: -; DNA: TGTGCCAGCAGTTACGGACAGGGAGGCACTGAAGCTTTCTTT; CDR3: CASSYGQGGTEAFF
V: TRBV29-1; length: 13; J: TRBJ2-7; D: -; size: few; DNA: TGCAGCGCTGAGGGGGGAGAATACCACGAGCAGTACTTC; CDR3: CSAEGGEYHEQYF
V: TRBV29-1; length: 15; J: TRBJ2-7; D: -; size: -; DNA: TGCAGCGTCCTTTGGGCGGTACAGGGATCGTACGAGCAGTACTTC; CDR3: CSVLWAVQGSYEQYF
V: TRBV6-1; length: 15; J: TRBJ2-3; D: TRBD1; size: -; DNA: TGTGCCAGCACCCCAGACAGGGGGCGAACAGATACGCAGTATTTT; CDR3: CASTPDRGRTDTQYF
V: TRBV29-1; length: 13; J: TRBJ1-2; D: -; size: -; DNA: TGCAGCGTTGAAACGGCCAAACTAAATGGCTACACCTTC; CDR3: CSVETAKLNGYTF
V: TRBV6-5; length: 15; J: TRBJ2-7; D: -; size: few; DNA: TGTGCCAGCAGTTACTTAATGACAGCTAACTACGAGCAGTACTTC; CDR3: CASSYLMTANYEQYF
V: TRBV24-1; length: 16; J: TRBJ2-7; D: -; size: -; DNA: TGTGCCACCAGTGACCCTGCTAGCGAGAGGCCCTACGAGCAGTACTTC; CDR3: CATSDPASERPYEQYF
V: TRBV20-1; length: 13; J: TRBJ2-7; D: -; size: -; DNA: TGCAGTGCCGGGACCGACGCGAACTACGAGCAGTACTTC; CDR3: CSAGTDANYEQYF
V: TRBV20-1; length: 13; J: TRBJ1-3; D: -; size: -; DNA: TGCAGTGCTAGAGACGACACCCGCCACACCATATATTTT; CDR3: CSARDDTRHTIYF
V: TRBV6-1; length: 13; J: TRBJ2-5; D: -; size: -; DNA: TGTGCCAGCAGTGAAATGGAAGGGGGGACCCAGTACTTC; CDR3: CASSEMEGGTQYF
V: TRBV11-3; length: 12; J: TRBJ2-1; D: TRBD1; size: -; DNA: TGTGCCAGCAGACTGACAGGGTATGAGCAGTTCTTC; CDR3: CASRLTGYEQFF
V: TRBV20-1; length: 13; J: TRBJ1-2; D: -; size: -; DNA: TGCAGTGCTAGAGATCAGGGGTCCTATGGCTACACCTTC; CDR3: CSARDQGSYGYTF
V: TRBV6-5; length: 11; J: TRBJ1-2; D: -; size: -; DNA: TGTGCCAGCAGTTACGAGGGTGGCTACACCTTC; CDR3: CASSYEGGYTF
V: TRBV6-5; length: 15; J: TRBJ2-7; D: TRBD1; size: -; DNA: TGTGCCAGCAGGGCCGGGACAGGGGGCTACTACGAGCAGTACTTC; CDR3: CASRAGTGGYYEQYF
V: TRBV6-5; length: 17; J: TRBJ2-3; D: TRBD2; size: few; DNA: TGTGCCAGCAGTGGCTCAGCGACTAGCGGAAGCACAGATACGCAGTATTTT; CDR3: CASSGSATSGSTDTQYF
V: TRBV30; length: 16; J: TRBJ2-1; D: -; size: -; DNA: TGTGCCTGGAGTACCACCCTGGCCAGGGCCTACAATGAGCAGTTCTTC; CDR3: CAWSTTLARAYNEQFF